A selection of T cell receptor beta chains follows, all from one sample in a study of blood T cell repertoires in COVID-19. This table comes from immunoSEQ multiplex PCR, and its TCRdb copy is limited to in-frame clones, with some not included. The table records around 170,000 clones, about 81% of them present only once. The sequencing sample was made of peripheral blood. The receptors here all came from a man aged 25 to 45 with active or convalescent COVID-19. Both conserved end residues are trimmed from each CDR3. The D gene is left open where the match is weak.

NA	TRBV5-1	TRBJ2-7	ASSFGAVYEQY
NA	TRBV19	TRBJ2-7	ASSLGKSYEQY
TRBD1	TRBV28	TRBJ1-5	ASSFADLTGGKQPQH
TRBD1	TRBV30	TRBJ1-2	AWSVQGRSYGYT
NA	TRBV11-2	TRBJ2-1	ASSLDTGPVSYNEQF
TRBD2	TRBV4-1	TRBJ2-1	ASSQEGGFHNEQF
TRBD1	TRBV6-2/TRBV6-3	TRBJ2-7	ASSYSFSGGPYEQY
TRBD2	TRBV10-3	TRBJ2-3	AISDSGGSLLDTQY
NA	TRBV9	TRBJ2-1	ASSVAQGRQLDEQF
NA	TRBV15	TRBJ1-3	ATSREFASGNTIY
NA	TRBV18	TRBJ1-2	ASSPREGDYGYT
NA	TRBV7-6	TRBJ2-2	ASSSGIVSGELF
NA	TRBV30	TRBJ1-6	AWSTVGGSPLH
TRBD2	TRBV7-2	TRBJ2-1	ASSFAGTSGSEQF
NA	TRBV7-6	TRBJ1-1	ASSPRTEMGLEAF
NA	TRBV28	TRBJ1-2	ASSLLGASGVYGYT
NA	TRBV6-1	TRBJ2-1	ASSEAGPNDKQF
TRBD1	TRBV18	TRBJ1-3	ASSPRTGGSGNTIY
NA	TRBV30	TRBJ1-5	AWSITTREPQH
TRBD2	TRBV6-2/TRBV6-3	TRBJ2-5	ASSSLGGGSQETQY
TRBD2	TRBV6-5	TRBJ2-5	ASSYSYSGAQETQY
NA	TRBV24-1	TRBJ2-3	ATSDPRQVYTDTQY
TRBD1	TRBV10-2	TRBJ2-5	ASRSGGQGASPSAETQY
NA	TRBV30	TRBJ2-7	AWGRQPGEQY
TRBD2	TRBV11-2	TRBJ2-1	ASSVLTSAVEQF
NA	TRBV4-1	TRBJ1-1	ASSQEPGWNTEAF
TRBD1	TRBV5-1	TRBJ1-1	ASSFLPTGMNTEAF
TRBD1	TRBV27	TRBJ1-6	ASSLYGQGSYNSPLH
TRBD1	TRBV5-4	TRBJ2-6	ASSLGGQGFSGANVLT
NA	TRBV5-1	TRBJ2-5	ASSLSQVVGLETQY
TRBD1	TRBV3-1/TRBV3-2	TRBJ1-1	ASSQEDSGTGGNTEAF
NA	TRBV5-1	TRBJ1-4	ASSLAGLGDEKLF
NA	TRBV2	TRBJ1-2	ASSEAGGTV
NA	TRBV7-9	TRBJ1-6	ASSRSGQRNSPLH
NA	TRBV19	TRBJ1-1	ASSMREANTEAF
NA	TRBV28	TRBJ1-6	ASSFWSSPLH
TRBD2	TRBV7-8	TRBJ2-1	ASSLWAGGTSVEQF
TRBD1	TRBV29-1	TRBJ1-2	SVDVGGGGYGYT
NA	TRBV11-2	TRBJ2-2	SRGLHRGAV
NA	TRBV19	TRBJ2-1	ASIGADVSGEQF
TRBD1	TRBV10-3	TRBJ1-4	AISEGTGVNEKLF
TRBD1	TRBV5-1	TRBJ2-1	ASSSEGQPPNEQF
TRBD1	TRBV7-2	TRBJ2-3	ASSLGQGAVADTQY
TRBD2	TRBV7-2	TRBJ2-2	ASSLSGSLGTGELF
TRBD1	TRBV6-5	TRBJ2-3	ASSTTGLSTDTQY
TRBD1	TRBV15	TRBJ2-5	ATSRDELTGGH
TRBD1	TRBV30	TRBJ2-1	AWRQGLGQF
NA	TRBV5-1	TRBJ1-1	ASSLNDLMNTEAF
TRBD2	TRBV6-5	TRBJ2-1	ASRGTSGNNEQF
NA	TRBV24-1	TRBJ2-1	ATSDAVGSYNEQF
TRBD1	TRBV3-1/TRBV3-2	TRBJ2-1	ASSQGLTGGTYNEQF
NA	TRBV27	TRBJ1-4	ASSSAGWGEKLF
NA	TRBV2	TRBJ1-2	ASSVVGGWDGYT
TRBD1	TRBV6-2/TRBV6-3	TRBJ2-5	ASSIPGQGGETQY
NA	TRBV19	TRBJ1-5	ASSMAGWNQPQH
NA	TRBV7-9	TRBJ2-7	ASSPRTASYEQY
TRBD1	TRBV7-6	TRBJ1-2	ASSLGQGANYGYT
TRBD1	TRBV24-1	TRBJ1-4	ATSEGQRNEKLF
TRBD2	TRBV9	TRBJ2-5	ASSLSGGSKETQY
NA	TRBV19	TRBJ1-1	ASRMGTPNEAF